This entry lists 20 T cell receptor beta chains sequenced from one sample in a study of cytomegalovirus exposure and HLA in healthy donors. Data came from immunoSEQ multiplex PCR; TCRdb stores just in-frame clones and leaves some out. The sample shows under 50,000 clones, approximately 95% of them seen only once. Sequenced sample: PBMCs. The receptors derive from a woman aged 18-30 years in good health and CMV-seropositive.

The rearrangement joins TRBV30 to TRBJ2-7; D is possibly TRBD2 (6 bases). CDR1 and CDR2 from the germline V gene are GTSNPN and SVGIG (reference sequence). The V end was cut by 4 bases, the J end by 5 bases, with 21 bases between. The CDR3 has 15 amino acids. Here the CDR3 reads CAWNSGTLPINEQYF. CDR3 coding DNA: TGTGCCTGGAACTCGGGGACTCTTCCCATTAACGAGCAGTACTTC.

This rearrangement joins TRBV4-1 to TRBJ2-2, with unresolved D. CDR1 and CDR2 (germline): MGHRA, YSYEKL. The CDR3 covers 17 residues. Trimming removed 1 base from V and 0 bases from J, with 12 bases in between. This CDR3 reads CASSQVTGNANTGELFF. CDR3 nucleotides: TGCGCCAGCAGCCAAGTTACGGGTAACGCGAACACCGGGGAGCTGTTTTTT.

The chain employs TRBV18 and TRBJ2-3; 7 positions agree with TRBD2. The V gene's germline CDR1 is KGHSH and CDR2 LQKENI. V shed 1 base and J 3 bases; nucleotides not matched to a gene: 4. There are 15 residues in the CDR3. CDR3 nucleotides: TGTGCCAGCTCACCACGAAAGGGAGGGACAGATACGCAGTATTTT. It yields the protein CASSPRKGGTDTQYF.

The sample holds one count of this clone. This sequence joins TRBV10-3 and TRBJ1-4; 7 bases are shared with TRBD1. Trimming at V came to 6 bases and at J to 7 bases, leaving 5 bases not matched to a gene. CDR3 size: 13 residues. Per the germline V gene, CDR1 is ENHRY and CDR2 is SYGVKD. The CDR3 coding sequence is TGTGCCATCAGCGGGACAGTGGGTGAAAAACTGTTTTTT. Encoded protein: CAISGTVGEKLFF.

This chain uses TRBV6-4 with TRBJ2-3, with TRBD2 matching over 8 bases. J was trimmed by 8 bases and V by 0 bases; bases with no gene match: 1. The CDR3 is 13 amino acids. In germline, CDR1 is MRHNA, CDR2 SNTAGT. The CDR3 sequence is CASSDSSGSTQYF. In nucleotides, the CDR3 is TGTGCCAGCAGTGACTCGAGCGGGAGTACGCAGTATTTT.

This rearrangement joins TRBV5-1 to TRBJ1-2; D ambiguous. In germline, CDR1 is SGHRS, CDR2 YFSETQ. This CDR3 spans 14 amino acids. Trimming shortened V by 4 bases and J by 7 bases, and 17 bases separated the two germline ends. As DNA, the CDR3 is TGCGCCAGCAGCCTAACCCCTCGGAGCTCTGGCTACACCTTC. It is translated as CASSLTPRSSGYTF.

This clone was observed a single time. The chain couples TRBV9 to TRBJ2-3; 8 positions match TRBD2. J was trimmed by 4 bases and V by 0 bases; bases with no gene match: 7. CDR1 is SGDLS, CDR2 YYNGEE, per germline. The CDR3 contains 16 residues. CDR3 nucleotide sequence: TGTGCCAGCAGCGTAGAAATCGGGAGGGCCCCAGATACGCAGTATTTT. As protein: CASSVEIGRAPDTQYF.

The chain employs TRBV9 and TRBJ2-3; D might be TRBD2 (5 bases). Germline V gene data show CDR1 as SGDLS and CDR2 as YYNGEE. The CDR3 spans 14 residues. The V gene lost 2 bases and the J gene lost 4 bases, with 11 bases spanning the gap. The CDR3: CASSVRTGADTQYF. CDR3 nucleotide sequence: TGTGCCAGCAGCGTGAGGACTGGGGCAGATACGCAGTATTTT. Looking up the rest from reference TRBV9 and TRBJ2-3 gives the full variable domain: DSGVTQTPKHLITATGQRVTLRCSPRSGDLSVYWYQQSLDQGLQFLIQYYNGEERAKGNILERFSAQQFPDLHSELNLSSLELGDSALYFCASSVRTGADTQYFGPGTRLTVL.

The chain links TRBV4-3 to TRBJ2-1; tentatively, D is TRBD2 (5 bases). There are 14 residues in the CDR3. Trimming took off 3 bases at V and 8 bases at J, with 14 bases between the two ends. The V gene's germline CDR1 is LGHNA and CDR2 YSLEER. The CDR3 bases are TGCGCCAGCAGCCAGGAAGGGAGAAGGGATGAGCAGTTCTTC. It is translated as CASSQEGRRDEQFF.

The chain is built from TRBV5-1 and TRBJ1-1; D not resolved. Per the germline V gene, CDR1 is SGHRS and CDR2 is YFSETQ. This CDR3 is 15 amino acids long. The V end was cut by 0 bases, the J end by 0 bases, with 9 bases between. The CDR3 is CASSLGRALNTEAFF. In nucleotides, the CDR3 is TGCGCCAGCAGCTTGGGAAGAGCCCTGAACACTGAAGCTTTCTTT.

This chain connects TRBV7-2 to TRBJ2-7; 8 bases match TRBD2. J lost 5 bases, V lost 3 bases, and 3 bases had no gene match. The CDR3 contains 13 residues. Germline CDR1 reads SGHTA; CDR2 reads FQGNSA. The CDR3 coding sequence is TGTGCCAGCAGCTTGGGACTAGTGAACGAGCAGTACTTC. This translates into CASSLGLVNEQYF.

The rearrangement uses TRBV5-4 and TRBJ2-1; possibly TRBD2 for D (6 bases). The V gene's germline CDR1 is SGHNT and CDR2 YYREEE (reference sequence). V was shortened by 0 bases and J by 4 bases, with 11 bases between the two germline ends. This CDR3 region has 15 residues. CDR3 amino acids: CASSLVAEGYNEQFF. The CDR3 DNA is TGTGCCAGCAGCTTGGTAGCGGAGGGGTACAATGAGCAGTTCTTC.

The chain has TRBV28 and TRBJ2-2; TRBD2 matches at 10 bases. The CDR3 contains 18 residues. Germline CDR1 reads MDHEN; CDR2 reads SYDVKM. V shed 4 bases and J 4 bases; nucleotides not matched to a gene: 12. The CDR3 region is CASSSNFGGLATTGELFF. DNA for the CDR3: TGTGCCAGCAGTTCTAATTTTGGGGGACTAGCGACCACCGGGGAGCTGTTTTTT.

CDR3 coding DNA: TGTGCCAGCTCACCCCCGACAGGGAGCATGAACACTGAAGCTTTCTTT. This encodes CASSPPTGSMNTEAFF. The chain employs TRBV18 and TRBJ1-1; TRBD1 aligns across 7 bases. CDR3 length: 16 residues. Germline CDR1 reads KGHSH; CDR2 reads LQKENI. The V segment lost 3 bases and the J segment 0 bases; nucleotides outside the gene matches: 7.

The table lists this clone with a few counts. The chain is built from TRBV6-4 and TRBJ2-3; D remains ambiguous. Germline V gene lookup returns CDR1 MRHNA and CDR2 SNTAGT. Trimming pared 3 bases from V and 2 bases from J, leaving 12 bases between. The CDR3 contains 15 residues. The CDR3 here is CASSDRSGSTDTQYF. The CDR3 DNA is TGTGCCAGCAGTGATCGCAGTGGCTCCACAGATACGCAGTATTTT.

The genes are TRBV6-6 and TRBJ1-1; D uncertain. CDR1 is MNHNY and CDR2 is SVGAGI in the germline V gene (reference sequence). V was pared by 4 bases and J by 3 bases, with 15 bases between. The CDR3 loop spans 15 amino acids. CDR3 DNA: TGTGCCAGCAGTTCTCCGGGTTCTCGGGACACTGAAGCTTTCTTT. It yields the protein CASSSPGSRDTEAFF.

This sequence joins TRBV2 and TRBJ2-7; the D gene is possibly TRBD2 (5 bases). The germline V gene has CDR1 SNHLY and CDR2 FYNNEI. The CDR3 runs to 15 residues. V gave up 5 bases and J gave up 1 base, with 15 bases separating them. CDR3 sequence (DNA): TGTGCCAGCAGTAGTCGGGGAGACCTTTCCTACGAGCAGTACTTC. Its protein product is CASSSRGDLSYEQYF.

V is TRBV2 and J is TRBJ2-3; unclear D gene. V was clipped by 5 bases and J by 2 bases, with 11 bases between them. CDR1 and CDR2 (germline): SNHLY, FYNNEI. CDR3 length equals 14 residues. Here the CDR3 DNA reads TGTGCCAGCAGTAAGCACACTAACACAGATACGCAGTATTTT. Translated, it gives CASSKHTNTDTQYF.

The CDR3 DNA is TGTGCCAGCACCCAAGCGGGCACAGATACGCAGTATTTT. It specifies CASTQAGTDTQYF. The rearrangement uses TRBV11-3 and TRBJ2-3, with TRBD2 as a possible D gene (5 bases). V was trimmed by 7 bases and J by 1 base, leaving 9 bases between them. The CDR3 has 13 residues. Germline V gene data show CDR1 as SGHNT and CDR2 as YENEEA.

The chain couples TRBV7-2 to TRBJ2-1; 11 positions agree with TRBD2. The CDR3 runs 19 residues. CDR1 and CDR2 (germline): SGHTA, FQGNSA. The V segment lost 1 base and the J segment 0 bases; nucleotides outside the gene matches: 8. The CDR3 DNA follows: TGTGCCAGCAGCTTAGGTCCGGCTAGCGGGAGGAGCTCCTACAATGAGCAGTTCTTC. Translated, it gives CASSLGPASGRSSYNEQFF. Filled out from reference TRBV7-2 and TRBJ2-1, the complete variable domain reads GAGVSQSPSNKVTEKGKDVELRCDPISGHTALYWYRQSLGQGLEFLIYFQGNSAPDKSGLPSDRFSAERTGGSVSTLTIQRTQQEDSAVYLCASSLGPASGRSSYNEQFFGPGTRLTVL.